The clone carrying this T cell receptor (beta chain) was picked up a small number of times. The CDR3 spans 12 residues. Trimming took 5 bases from V and 2 from J, leaving 7 bases between them. CDR1 is SGHDN, CDR2 FVKESK, per germline. The source of the sample is a study of cytomegalovirus exposure and HLA in healthy donors. PCR primers comprised 60 Vbeta and 13 Jbeta primers. TCRdb's table, derived via immunoSEQ multiplex PCR, lists solely in-frame clones and lacks some. The sample includes tens of thousands of clones, roughly 76% of them seen just once. Healthy bone marrow donors made up the donor group.

The receptor was isolated from a woman aged 40-49 years in good health and CMV-seropositive. The sequenced sample was PBMCs. The J gene is TRBJ2-7, the V gene TRBV14, with a tentative D call TRBD2 (5 bases). The CDR3 DNA is TGTGCCAGCAGCGGGGAGACCTACGAGCAGTACTTC. Encoded protein: CASSGETYEQYF.